Given below is one TCR beta chain in context. The entry originates in a study of control samples from healthy donors and cancer patients. The V end was cut by 4 bases, the J end by 3 bases, with 15 bases between. The CDR3 extends over 14 amino acids. Germline V CDR1 and CDR2: GTSNPN, SVGIG (reference sequence). Profiled with immunoSEQ multiplex PCR; TCRdb holds only in-frame clones, not every one. The sample lists approximately 150,000 clones; about 94% were seen once. This rearrangement joins TRBV30 to TRBJ1-2; D is possibly TRBD1 (5 bases). The clonotype was recovered from a man between 60 and 70 years old with colorectal cancer. Material for sequencing was PBMCs. Written as DNA, the CDR3 is TGTGCCTGGATCCGGGCAGGGAACGACTATGGCTACACCTTC. This sequence encodes CAWIRAGNDYGYTF.